This T cell receptor beta chain emerged from a study of T cells in Graves' hyperthyroidism and ophthalmopathy. Germline CDR1 is MNHEY and CDR2 is SMNVEV (reference sequence). CDR3 size: 13 residues. The CDR3 regions of TCR beta were amplified from RNA transcripts. Primed by the HTBI set, a first-round RT-PCR was run on the TCR CDR3. Each CDR3 protein is one row after TCRdb ran MiXCR on the multiplex PCR reads. This repertoire shows 640,000 or so distinct CDR3 sequences, roughly 15% found once; its top ten account for roughly 4.3%. The sample holds many counts of this clonotype. The junction differs from germline at one of its ends, possibly a read error.

The TCR comes from a woman aged 35 to 49 with Graves' ophthalmopathy. Input material: blood. The rearrangement joins TRBV27 to TRBJ2-7; 7 bases are shared with TRBD1. The DNA of the CDR3 is TGTGCCAGCAGTTTATCAGGGACAGTCCAGCCTTTTTTC. Amino acid sequence: CASSLSGTVQPFF.